Only one count was recorded for the clone carrying this TCR beta chain. The data stem from a study of T cell changes during pregnancy in multiple sclerosis. The germline V gene encodes CDR1 MNHEY and CDR2 SMNVEV (reference sequence). CDR3 size: 16 residues. The V gene end was trimmed by 8 bases and the J gene end by 5 bases; junction bases not matched to a gene: 13. TCRdb's table, derived via immunoSEQ multiplex PCR, lists solely in-frame clones and lacks some. The data hold some 46,000 clones, with about 92% observed a single time. The material sequenced was peripheral blood. The source is a female donor with multiple sclerosis, enrolled in a pregnancy study. The rearrangement uses TRBV27 and TRBJ2-1; 9 bases line up with TRBD2. CDR3 protein: CASSVYGGGGNNEQFF. CDR3 DNA sequence: TGTGCCAGCTCAGTTTATGGCGGGGGGGGTAACAATGAGCAGTTCTTC.